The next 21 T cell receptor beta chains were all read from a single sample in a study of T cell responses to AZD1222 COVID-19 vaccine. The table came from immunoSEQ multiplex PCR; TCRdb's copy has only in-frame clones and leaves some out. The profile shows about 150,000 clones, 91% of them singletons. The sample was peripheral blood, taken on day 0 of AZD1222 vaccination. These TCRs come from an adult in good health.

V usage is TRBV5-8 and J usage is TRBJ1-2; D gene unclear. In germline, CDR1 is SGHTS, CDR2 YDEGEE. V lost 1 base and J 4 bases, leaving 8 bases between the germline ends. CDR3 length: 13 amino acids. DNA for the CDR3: TGTGCCAGCAGCTTGACATACTCCTATGGCTACACCTTC. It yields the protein CASSLTYSYGYTF.

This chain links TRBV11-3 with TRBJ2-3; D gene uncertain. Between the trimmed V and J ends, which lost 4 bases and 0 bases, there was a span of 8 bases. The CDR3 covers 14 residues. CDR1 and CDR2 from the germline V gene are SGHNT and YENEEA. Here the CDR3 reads CASSSLSSTDTQYF. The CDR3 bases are TGTGCCAGCAGCTCTCTCTCTAGCACAGATACGCAGTATTTT.

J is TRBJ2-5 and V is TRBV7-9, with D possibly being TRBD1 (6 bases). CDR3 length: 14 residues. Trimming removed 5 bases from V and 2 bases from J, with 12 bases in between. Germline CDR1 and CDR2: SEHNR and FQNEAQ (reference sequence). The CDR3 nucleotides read TGTGCCAGCAGCCTCAACAGGGTGCAAGAGACCCAGTACTTC. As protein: CASSLNRVQETQYF.

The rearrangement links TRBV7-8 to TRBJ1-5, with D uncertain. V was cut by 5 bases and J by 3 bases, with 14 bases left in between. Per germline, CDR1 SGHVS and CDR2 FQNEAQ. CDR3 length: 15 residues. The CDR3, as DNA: TGTGCCAGCAGCCCAAACCGGGTTCCCAATCAGCCCCAGCATTTT. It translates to CASSPNRVPNQPQHF.

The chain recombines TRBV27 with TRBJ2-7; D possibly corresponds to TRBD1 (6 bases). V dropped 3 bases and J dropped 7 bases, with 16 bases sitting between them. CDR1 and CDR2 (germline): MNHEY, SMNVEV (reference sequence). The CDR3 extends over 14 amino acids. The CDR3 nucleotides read TGTGCCAGCAGTTTGTCGCAGGGCCAGGGGGAGCAGTACTTC. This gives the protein CASSLSQGQGEQYF.

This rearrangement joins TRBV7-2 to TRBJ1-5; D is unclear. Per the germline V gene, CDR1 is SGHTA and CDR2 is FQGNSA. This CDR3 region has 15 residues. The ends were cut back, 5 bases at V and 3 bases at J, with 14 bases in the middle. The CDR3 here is CASSPSQSYNQPQHF. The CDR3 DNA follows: TGTGCCAGCAGCCCTTCCCAGAGCTACAATCAGCCCCAGCATTTT.

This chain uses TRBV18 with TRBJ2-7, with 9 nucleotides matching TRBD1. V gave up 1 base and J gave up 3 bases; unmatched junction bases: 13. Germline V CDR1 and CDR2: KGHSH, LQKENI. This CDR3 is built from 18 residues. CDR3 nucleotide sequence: TGTGCCAGCTCACCACTCCCTTTCTACCGGGACAGGGACTACGAGCAGTACTTC. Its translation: CASSPLPFYRDRDYEQYF.

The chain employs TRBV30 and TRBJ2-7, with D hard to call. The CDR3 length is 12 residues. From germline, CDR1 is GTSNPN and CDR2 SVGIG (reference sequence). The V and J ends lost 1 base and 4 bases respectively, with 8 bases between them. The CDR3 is CAWSGGGYEQYF. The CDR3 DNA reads TGTGCCTGGAGTGGAGGTGGGTACGAGCAGTACTTC.

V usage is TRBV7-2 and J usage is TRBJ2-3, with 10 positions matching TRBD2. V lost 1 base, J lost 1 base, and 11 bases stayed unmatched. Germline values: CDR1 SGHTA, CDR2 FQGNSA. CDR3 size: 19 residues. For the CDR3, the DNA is TGTGCCAGCAGCTTAGGCCGCGCTTGGGGGACTAGCGGCACAGATACGCAGTATTTT. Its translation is CASSLGRAWGTSGTDTQYF.

This CDR3 reads CATSFSTSATDTQYF. The CDR3 coding sequence is TGTGCCACCAGCTTTTCGACTAGCGCTACAGATACGCAGTATTTT. The rearrangement joins TRBV15 to TRBJ2-3, with 8 bases matching TRBD2. The CDR3 covers 15 residues. With 5 bases clipped from V and 3 bases from J, the junction kept 7 bases outside the gene matches. Germline-derived CDR1 and CDR2 are LNHNV and YYDKDF (reference sequence).

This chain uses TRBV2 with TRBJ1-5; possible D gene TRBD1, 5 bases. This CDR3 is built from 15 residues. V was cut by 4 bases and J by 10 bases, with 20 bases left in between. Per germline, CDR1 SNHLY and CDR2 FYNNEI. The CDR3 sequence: CASSAQGSRLEPQHF. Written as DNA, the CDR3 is TGTGCCAGCAGTGCTCAGGGCTCTCGACTCGAACCCCAGCATTTT.

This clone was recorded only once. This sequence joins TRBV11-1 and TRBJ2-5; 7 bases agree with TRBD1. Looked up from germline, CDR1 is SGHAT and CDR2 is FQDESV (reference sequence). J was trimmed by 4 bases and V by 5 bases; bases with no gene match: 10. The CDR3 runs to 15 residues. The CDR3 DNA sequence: TGTGCCAGCAGCCAACACACCGGGACAGTAGAGACCCAGTACTTC. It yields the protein CASSQHTGTVETQYF.

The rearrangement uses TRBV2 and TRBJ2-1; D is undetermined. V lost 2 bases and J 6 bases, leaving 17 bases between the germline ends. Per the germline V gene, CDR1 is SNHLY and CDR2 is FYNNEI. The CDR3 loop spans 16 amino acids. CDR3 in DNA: TGTGCCAGCAGTGAATGGGTCGGATCCGCGACCAATGAGCAGTTCTTC. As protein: CASSEWVGSATNEQFF.

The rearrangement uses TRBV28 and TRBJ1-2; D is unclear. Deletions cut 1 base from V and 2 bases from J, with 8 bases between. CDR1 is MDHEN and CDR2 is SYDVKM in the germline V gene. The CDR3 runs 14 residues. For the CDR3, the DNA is TGTGCCAGCAGTTTATCGGGCAGCAACTATGGCTACACCTTC. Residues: CASSLSGSNYGYTF.

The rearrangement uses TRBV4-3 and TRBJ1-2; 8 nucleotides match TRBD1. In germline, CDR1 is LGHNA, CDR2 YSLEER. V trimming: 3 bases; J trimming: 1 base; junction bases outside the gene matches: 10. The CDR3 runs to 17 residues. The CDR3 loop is CASSHKTGASINYGYTF. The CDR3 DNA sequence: TGCGCCAGCAGCCACAAGACAGGGGCCTCTATTAACTATGGCTACACCTTC.

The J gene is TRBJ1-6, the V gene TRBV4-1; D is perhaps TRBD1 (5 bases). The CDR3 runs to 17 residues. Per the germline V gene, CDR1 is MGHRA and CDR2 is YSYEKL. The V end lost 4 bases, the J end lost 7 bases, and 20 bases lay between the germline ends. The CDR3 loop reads CASSPTVGTPGNSPLHF. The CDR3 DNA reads TGCGCCAGCAGCCCCACGGTGGGGACGCCGGGGAATTCACCCCTCCACTTT.

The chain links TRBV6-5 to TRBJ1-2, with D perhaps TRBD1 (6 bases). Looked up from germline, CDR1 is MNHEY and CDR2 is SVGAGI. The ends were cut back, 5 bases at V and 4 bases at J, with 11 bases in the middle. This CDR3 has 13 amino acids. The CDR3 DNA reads TGTGCCAGCAGTCCTCAGGGGCCCTATGGCTACACCTTC. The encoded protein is CASSPQGPYGYTF.

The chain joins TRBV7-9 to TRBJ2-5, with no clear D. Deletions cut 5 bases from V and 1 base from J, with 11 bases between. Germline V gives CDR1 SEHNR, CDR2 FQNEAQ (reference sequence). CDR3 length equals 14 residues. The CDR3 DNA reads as TGTGCCAGCAGCGCCGGACGGTCCCAAGAGACCCAGTACTTC. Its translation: CASSAGRSQETQYF.

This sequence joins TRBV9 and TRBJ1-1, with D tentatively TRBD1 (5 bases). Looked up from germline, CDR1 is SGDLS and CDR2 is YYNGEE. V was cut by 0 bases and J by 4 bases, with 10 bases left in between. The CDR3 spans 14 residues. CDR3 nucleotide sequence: TGTGCCAGCAGCGTAGCCCCGGGACGCACTGAAGCTTTCTTT. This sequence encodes CASSVAPGRTEAFF.

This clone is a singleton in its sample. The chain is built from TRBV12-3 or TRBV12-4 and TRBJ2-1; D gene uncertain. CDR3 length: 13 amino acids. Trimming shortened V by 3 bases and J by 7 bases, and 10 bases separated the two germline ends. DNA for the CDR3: TGTGCCAGCAGTTTTTCTGGTCGGAATGAGCAGTTCTTC. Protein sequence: CASSFSGRNEQFF.

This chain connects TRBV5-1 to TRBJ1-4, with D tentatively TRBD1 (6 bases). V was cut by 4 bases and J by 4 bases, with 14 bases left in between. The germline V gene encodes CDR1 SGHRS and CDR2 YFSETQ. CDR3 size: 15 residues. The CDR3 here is CASSMRGGFNEKLFF. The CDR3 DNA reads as TGCGCCAGCAGCATGAGGGGGGGATTTAATGAAAAACTGTTTTTT.